The clone carrying this T cell receptor (beta chain) was counted only a few times. Antigen specificity is unknown. Patients aged 18 to 65 had newly diagnosed hyperthyroidism lasting under 2 months. This record comes from a study of T cells in Graves' hyperthyroidism and ophthalmopathy. Study-wide results and limits: Blood samples included most of the expanded thyroid clonotypes exceeding 0.001.

The source material, RNA transcripts, was used to amplify TCR beta CDR3 regions. RT-PCR in the first round (using the HTBI primer set) targeted the TCR CDR3. TCRdb processed the multiplex PCR reads anew with MiXCR; each CDR3 protein has one entry. The sample comprises 500,000 to 750,000 distinct CDR3 sequences, roughly 50% of which are singletons, and about 8.3% rests with the top ten. The source is a woman aged 18-35 years with Graves' hyperthyroidism. Sequencing used peripheral blood or thyroid tissue (not recorded which).

The CDR3 here is CARLTGNNQPQHF. CDR3 coding DNA: TGTGCCAGACTGACAGGCAACAATCAGCCCCAGCATTTT. V gene TRBV7-8 combines with J gene TRBJ1-5; a weak D match, TRBD1 (6 bases). Per the germline V gene, CDR1 is SGHVS and CDR2 is FQNEAQ. This CDR3 is 13 amino acids long. V lost 9 bases to trimming and J lost 3 bases, with 12 bases between them.